One and the same sample provided the 25 T cell receptor beta chains below, sequenced in a study of blood T cells in healthy people across ages. A J-beta primer mix and a sample-barcoded 5' primer were used in a second PCR of about 7 to 12 cycles. TCRdb itself ran the 5' RACE reads through MiXCR, one entry per CDR3 protein. Among approximately 1.5 million distinct CDR3 sequences, around 36% were seen once, and the ten largest hold about 11%. The specimen was blood. The receptor source for this set is a young woman in good health.

As concerns this clonotype: A much more abundant neighbour one base away suggests this may be a read error. CDR3 region: CASSARDNEQYF. The DNA of the CDR3 is TGTGCCTCGAGTGCCAGAGACAATGAGCAGTACTTC. The chain joins TRBV9 to TRBJ2-5, with no clear D. The CDR3 consists of 12 residues. Trimming stripped 10 bases from V and 11 bases from J, with 21 bases between. The germline V gene has CDR1 SGDLS and CDR2 YYNGEE.

This clonotype was counted only a few times. This chain connects TRBV6-6 to TRBJ2-1; no clear D gene. V was shortened by 2 bases and J by 5 bases, with 13 bases between the two germline ends. Germline assignment: CDR1 MNHNY and CDR2 SVGAGI (reference sequence). The CDR3 runs to 15 residues. The CDR3 sequence: CASSYRVLGNNEQFF. The CDR3 DNA sequence: TGTGCCAGCAGTTACCGGGTTCTGGGAAACAATGAGCAGTTCTTC.

Many counts were recorded for this clonotype. The chain employs TRBV7-2 and TRBJ2-7; D might be TRBD1 or TRBD2, each matching 5 bases. With 3 bases removed from V and 0 bases from J, the gap between germline ends came to 9 bases. The CDR3 loop spans 14 amino acids. CDR1 is SGHTA, CDR2 FQGNSA, per germline. Here the CDR3 reads CASSLGVLSYEQYF. CDR3 DNA sequence: TGTGCCAGCAGCTTGGGGGTGCTCTCCTACGAGCAGTACTTC.

The chain recombines TRBV9 with TRBJ2-1, with 11 nucleotides matching TRBD1. The germline V gene encodes CDR1 SGDLS and CDR2 YYNGEE. The CDR3 is 15 residues long. J was trimmed by 5 bases and V by 2 bases; bases with no gene match: 3. In DNA, the CDR3 is TGTGCCAGCAGCGTGGGACAGGGGGACCACAATGAGCAGTTCTTC. Translating gives CASSVGQGDHNEQFF.

The CDR3 nucleotides read TGTGCCAGCAGCTCATACCGGGACAGGTACTACGAGCAGTACTTC. It yields the protein CASSSYRDRYYEQYF. V is TRBV11-2 and J is TRBJ2-5, with 8 bases matching TRBD1. The end of the DNA is better explained by TRBJ2-7, so the J call may be wrong. Per the germline V gene, CDR1 is SGHAT and CDR2 is FQNNGV. This CDR3 has 15 amino acids.

This clonotype was observed a handful of times. The J gene is TRBJ1-2, the V gene TRBV5-4, with TRBD1 matching over 8 bases. CDR1 SGHNT and CDR2 YYREEE come from the germline V gene (reference sequence). The CDR3 has 14 amino acids. The junction had 5 bases not matched to a gene; V was cut back by 0 bases and J by 7 bases. The CDR3 nucleotides are TGTGCCAGCAGCTTGGCAGGGGGCTATAGTGGCTACACCTTC. It specifies CASSLAGGYSGYTF.

The rearrangement links TRBV27 to TRBJ2-1, with D possibly matching TRBD2 (5 bases). Germline V CDR1 and CDR2: MNHEY, SMNVEV (reference sequence). The CDR3 length is 13 residues. Trimming removed 5 bases at V and 6 bases at J, with 11 bases between. CDR3 amino acids: CASSLQRANEQFF. In DNA, the CDR3 is TGTGCCAGCAGTCTCCAGAGGGCCAATGAGCAGTTCTTC.

This chain uses TRBV20-1 with TRBJ2-1; D is perhaps TRBD2 (6 bases). The CDR3 loop spans 16 amino acids. The ends were cut back, 0 bases at V and 0 bases at J, with 12 bases in the middle. CDR1 and CDR2 from the germline V gene are DFQATT and SNEGSKA (reference sequence). The CDR3 bases are TGCAGTGCTAGAGAGTTGGGACTGGGCTCCTACAATGAGCAGTTCTTC. This encodes CSARELGLGSYNEQFF.

Notes on this clonotype: Sequence at one end of the junction differs from germline and may be a read error. J is TRBJ2-2 and V is TRBV12-3 or TRBV12-4; 10 nucleotides agree with TRBD2. This CDR3 has 15 amino acids. DNA of the CDR3: TGTGCCAGCAGTTTTCGGACTAGCGGAGTCGGGGGGCTGTTTTTT. Protein sequence: CASSFRTSGVGGLFF.

In this sample, this clonotype turned up many times. The chain employs TRBV29-1 and TRBJ1-2; D is possibly TRBD1 (5 bases). Looked up from germline, CDR1 is SQVTM and CDR2 is ANQGSEA. The CDR3 totals 14 residues. The V and J ends lost 5 bases and 3 bases respectively, with 16 bases between them. This CDR3 is CSVSGGSYDYGYTF. The CDR3 region has the DNA TGCAGCGTTTCGGGGGGGAGCTATGACTATGGCTACACCTTC.

In its sample, this clonotype was seen a few times. The rearrangement uses TRBV3-1 and TRBJ2-7, with TRBD1 matching over 9 bases. CDR1 is LGHDT and CDR2 is YNNKEL in the germline V gene (reference sequence). The V gene end was trimmed by 4 bases and the J gene end by 6 bases; junction bases not matched to a gene: 10. This CDR3 spans 15 amino acids. The chain's CDR3 is CASSLIPGQGLEQYF. As DNA, the CDR3 is TGTGCCAGCAGCCTAATCCCGGGACAGGGCCTCGAGCAGTACTTC.

The V gene is TRBV18, the J gene TRBJ2-3; no reliable D call. The CDR3 consists of 15 residues. Looked up from germline, CDR1 is KGHSH and CDR2 is LQKENI. V was pared by 4 bases and J by 2 bases, with 13 bases between. CDR3 amino acids: CASSLKDLYTDTQYF. CDR3 nucleotide sequence: TGTGCCAGCTCACTAAAGGACCTATACACAGATACGCAGTATTTT.

This clonotype was seen a few times. This chain links TRBV7-2 with TRBJ1-1; D perhaps matches TRBD1 (5 bases). The germline gives CDR1 SGHTA, CDR2 FQGNSA. This CDR3 is built from 13 residues. V gave up 5 bases and J gave up 6 bases, with 13 bases separating them. CDR3 DNA sequence: TGTGCCAGCAGCCCGGGGAGAGGGGCTGAAGCTTTCTTT. Amino acids: CASSPGRGAEAFF.

CDR3 amino acids: CASSTPNRGEQYF. The CDR3 DNA reads as TGTGCCAGCAGTACTCCCAACCGGGGGGAGCAGTACTTC. The chain combines TRBV6-1 with TRBJ2-7; a weak D match, TRBD2 (6 bases). The CDR3 has 13 residues. Germline-derived CDR1 and CDR2 are MNHNS and SASEGT. The V and J ends lost 5 bases and 7 bases respectively, with 15 bases between them.

This chain connects TRBV2 to TRBJ1-4, with 8 bases identical to TRBD1. Germline CDR1 is SNHLY and CDR2 is FYNNEI. The CDR3 covers 15 residues. The J segment lost 0 bases and the V segment lost 7 bases, leaving 4 bases of the junction unmatched. The CDR3: CASNEQGATNEKLFF. The DNA for the CDR3 is TGTGCCAGCAACGAACAGGGGGCAACTAATGAAAAACTGTTTTTT.

Only a few counts were recorded for this clonotype. The gene calls are TRBV7-9 and TRBJ2-7, with TRBD2 matching over 8 bases. Germline V CDR1 and CDR2: SEHNR, FQNEAQ (reference sequence). CDR3 length equals 15 residues. The V gene end was trimmed by 5 bases and the J gene end by 0 bases; junction bases not matched to a gene: 6. The CDR3 DNA is TGTGCCAGCAGCCCTGCGGGGGGCATCTCCTACGAGCAGTACTTC. The encoded protein is CASSPAGGISYEQYF.

The chain employs TRBV18 and TRBJ2-1, with TRBD2 matching over 7 bases. The CDR3 totals 13 residues. Germline CDR1 is KGHSH and CDR2 is LQKENI. V lost 3 bases, J lost 10 bases, and 6 bases stayed unmatched. CDR3 DNA: TGTGCCAGCTCACCGGGTATGCGGGAGGAGCAGTTCTTC. Translation: CASSPGMREEQFF.

This clonotype has a handful of counts. V and J are TRBV20-1 and TRBJ2-3; D possibly uses TRBD1 or TRBD2 (6 bases each). V lost 0 bases and J lost 6, with 19 bases in between. Germline V lookup: CDR1 DFQATT, CDR2 SNEGSKA (reference sequence). CDR3 size: 16 residues. CDR3 protein: CSARDGGGGPTDTQYF. The CDR3 DNA reads as TGCAGTGCTAGAGATGGTGGAGGGGGACCGACCGATACGCAGTATTTT.

This clonotype has a handful of counts. The rearrangement links TRBV6-1 to TRBJ1-2; TRBD1 matches 9 bases. Germline V gene lookup returns CDR1 MNHNS and CDR2 SASEGT. Losses at the gene ends were 0 bases for V and 7 bases for J; bases not matched to a gene: 9. CDR3 size: 16 residues. The DNA of the CDR3 is TGTGCCAGCAGTGAAGCGGCGGGACAGGGCGGTACTGGCTACACCTTC. Encoded protein: CASSEAAGQGGTGYTF.

This chain links TRBV27 with TRBJ2-5; D might be TRBD1 (6 bases). CDR3 length: 16 amino acids. The germline V gene has CDR1 MNHEY and CDR2 SMNVEV (reference sequence). The V and J ends lost 3 bases and 11 bases respectively, with 25 bases between them. CDR3 amino acids: CASSFFRQDDSYEQYF. DNA of the CDR3: TGTGCCAGCAGTTTCTTCCGACAGGACGACTCCTACGAACAGTACTTC.

In the case of this clonotype: Relative to the germline gene, one junction end is altered; a read error may explain this. The chain combines TRBV3-1 with TRBJ2-3, with TRBD2 matching 8 bases. CDR3 size: 16 residues. CDR1 is LGHDT and CDR2 is YNNKEL in the germline V gene (reference sequence). This CDR3 reads CVSSAAAGVGTDTQYF. CDR3 nucleotide sequence: TGTGTCAGCAGCGCTGCAGCGGGAGTGGGAACAGATACGCAGTATTTT.

The J gene is TRBJ1-5, the V gene TRBV6-1; 7 bases align to TRBD1. After removal of 0 bases from V and 0 bases from J, the junction contained 5 bases not matched to a gene. The CDR3 runs 17 residues. Per germline, CDR1 MNHNS and CDR2 SASEGT. The CDR3 sequence: CASSEARTGLSNQPQHF. The CDR3, as DNA: TGTGCCAGCAGTGAAGCCCGGACAGGTCTTAGCAATCAGCCCCAGCATTTT.

This clonotype showed up many times. V usage is TRBV29-1 and J usage is TRBJ2-1; no clear D gene. CDR3 length equals 13 residues. Germline V gives CDR1 SQVTM, CDR2 ANQGSEA. The germline V and J ends were trimmed by 0 bases and 10 bases, with 13 bases remaining between them. For the CDR3, the DNA is TGCAGCGTTGAAGATCGCCTGCACGGGGAGCAGTTCTTC. Encoded protein: CSVEDRLHGEQFF.

The chain is built from TRBV27 and TRBJ2-1; possibly TRBD1 for D (7 bases). V lost 3 bases and J lost 9, with 12 bases in between. There are 13 residues in the CDR3. Germline values: CDR1 MNHEY, CDR2 SMNVEV (reference sequence). The CDR3 region is CASSFGGGIEQFF. The CDR3 region has the DNA TGTGCCAGCAGTTTTGGAGGGGGCATTGAGCAGTTCTTC.

This chain links TRBV20-1 with TRBJ2-1, with D uncertain. The CDR3 loop spans 14 amino acids. Germline loops: CDR1 DFQATT, CDR2 SNEGSKA (reference sequence). V was trimmed by 0 bases and J by 8 bases, leaving 14 bases between them. The CDR3 nucleotides are TGCAGTGCTAGAGAATTTGGATGGAGCGATGAGCAGTTCTTC. As protein: CSAREFGWSDEQFF.